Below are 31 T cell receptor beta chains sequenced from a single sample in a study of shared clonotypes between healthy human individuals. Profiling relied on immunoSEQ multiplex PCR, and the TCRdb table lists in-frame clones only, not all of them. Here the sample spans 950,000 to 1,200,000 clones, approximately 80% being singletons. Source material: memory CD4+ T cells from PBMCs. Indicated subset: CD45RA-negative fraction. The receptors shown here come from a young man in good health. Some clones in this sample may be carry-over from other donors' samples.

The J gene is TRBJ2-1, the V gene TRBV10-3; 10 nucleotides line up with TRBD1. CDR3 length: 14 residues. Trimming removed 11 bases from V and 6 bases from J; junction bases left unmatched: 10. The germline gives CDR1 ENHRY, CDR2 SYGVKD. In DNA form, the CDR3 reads TGTGCCTCCAAGGGGACAGGGGATAGCAATGAGCAGTTCTTC. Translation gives CASKGTGDSNEQFF.

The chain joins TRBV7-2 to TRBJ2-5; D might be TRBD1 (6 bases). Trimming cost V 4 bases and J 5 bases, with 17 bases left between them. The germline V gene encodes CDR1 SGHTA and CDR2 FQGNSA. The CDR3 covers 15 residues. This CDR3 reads CASSSIQGLWETQYF. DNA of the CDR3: TGTGCCAGCAGCTCCATACAGGGTCTGTGGGAGACCCAGTACTTC.

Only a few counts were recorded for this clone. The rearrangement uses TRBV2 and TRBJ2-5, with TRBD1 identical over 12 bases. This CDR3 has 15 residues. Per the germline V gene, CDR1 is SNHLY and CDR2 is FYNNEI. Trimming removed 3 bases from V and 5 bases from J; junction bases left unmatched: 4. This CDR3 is CASSDRGQGAETQYF. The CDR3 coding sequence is TGTGCCAGCAGTGATAGGGGACAGGGGGCTGAGACCCAGTACTTC.

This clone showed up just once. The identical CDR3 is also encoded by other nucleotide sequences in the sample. The CDR3 sequence: CASSLGPNTGELFF. The CDR3 DNA follows: TGTGCCAGCAGCTTAGGTCCTAACACCGGGGAGCTGTTTTTT. The rearrangement links TRBV11-3 to TRBJ2-2, with D uncertain. In germline, CDR1 is SGHNT, CDR2 YENEEA. The CDR3 spans 14 residues. V shed 1 base and J shed 2 bases, with 5 bases lying between them. Based on the CDR3 plus reference TRBV11-3 and TRBJ2-2, the full variable domain is EAGVVQSPRYKIIEKKQPVAFWCNPISGHNTLYWYLQNLGQGPELLIRYENEEAVDDSQLPKDRFSAERLKGVDSTLKIQPAELGDSAVYLCASSLGPNTGELFFGEGSRLTVL.

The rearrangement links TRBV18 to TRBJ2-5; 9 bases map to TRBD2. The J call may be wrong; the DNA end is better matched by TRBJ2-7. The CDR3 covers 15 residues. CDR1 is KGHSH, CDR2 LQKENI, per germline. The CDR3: CASSPLAGNLHEQYF. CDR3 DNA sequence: TGTGCCAGCTCACCTCTAGCGGGAAATTTGCACGAGCAGTACTTC.

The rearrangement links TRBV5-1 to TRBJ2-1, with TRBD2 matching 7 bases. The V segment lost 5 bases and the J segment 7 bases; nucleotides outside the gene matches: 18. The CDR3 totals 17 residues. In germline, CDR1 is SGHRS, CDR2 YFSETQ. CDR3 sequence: CASRGLDQWPRVNEQFF. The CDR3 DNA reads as TGCGCCAGCAGAGGACTAGATCAGTGGCCCCGGGTTAATGAGCAGTTCTTC.

In nucleotides, the CDR3 is TGTGCCAGCAGCTCCCCGCTTTCCGGGGCTAACTATGGCTACACCTTC. Translation gives CASSSPLSGANYGYTF. The rearrangement joins TRBV11-2 to TRBJ1-2; D unresolved. This CDR3 spans 16 amino acids. The germline V gene encodes CDR1 SGHAT and CDR2 FQNNGV. V was pared by 4 bases and J by 0 bases, with 15 bases between.

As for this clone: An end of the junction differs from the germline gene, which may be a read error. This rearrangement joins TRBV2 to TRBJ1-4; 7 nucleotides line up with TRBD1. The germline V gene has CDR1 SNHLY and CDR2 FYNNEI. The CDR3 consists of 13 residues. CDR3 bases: TGTGCCACCAGTAGGGGGCATGGTGAAAAACTGTTTTTT. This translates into CATSRGHGEKLFF.

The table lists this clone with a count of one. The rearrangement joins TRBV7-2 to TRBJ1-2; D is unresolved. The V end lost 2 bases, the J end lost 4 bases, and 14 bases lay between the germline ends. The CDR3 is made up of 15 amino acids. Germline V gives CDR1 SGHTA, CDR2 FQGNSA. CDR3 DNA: TGTGCCAGCAGCTTAATCGGGCAGGATGGCTATGGCTACACCTTC. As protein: CASSLIGQDGYGYTF.

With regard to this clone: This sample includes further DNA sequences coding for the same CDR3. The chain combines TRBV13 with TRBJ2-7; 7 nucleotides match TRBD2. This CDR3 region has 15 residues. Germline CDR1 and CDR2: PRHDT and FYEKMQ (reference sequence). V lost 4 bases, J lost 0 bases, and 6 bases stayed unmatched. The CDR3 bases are TGTGCCAGCAGCTCAGGAACGGGAGGCTCCTACGAGCAGTACTTC. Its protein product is CASSSGTGGSYEQYF.

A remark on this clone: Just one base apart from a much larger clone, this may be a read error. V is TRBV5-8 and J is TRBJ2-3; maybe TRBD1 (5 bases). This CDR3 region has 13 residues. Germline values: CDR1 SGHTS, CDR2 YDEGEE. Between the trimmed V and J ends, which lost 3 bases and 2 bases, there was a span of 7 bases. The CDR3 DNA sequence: TGTGCCAGCAGCTCCAGGGTCACAGATACGCAGTATTTT. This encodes CASSSRVTDTQYF.

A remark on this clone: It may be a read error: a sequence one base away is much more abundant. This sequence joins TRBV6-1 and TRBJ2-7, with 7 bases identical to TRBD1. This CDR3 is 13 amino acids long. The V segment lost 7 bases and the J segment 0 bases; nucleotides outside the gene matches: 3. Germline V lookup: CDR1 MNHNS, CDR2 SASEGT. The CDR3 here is CASNGDSSYEQYF. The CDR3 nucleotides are TGTGCCAGCAACGGGGACAGCTCCTACGAGCAGTACTTC.

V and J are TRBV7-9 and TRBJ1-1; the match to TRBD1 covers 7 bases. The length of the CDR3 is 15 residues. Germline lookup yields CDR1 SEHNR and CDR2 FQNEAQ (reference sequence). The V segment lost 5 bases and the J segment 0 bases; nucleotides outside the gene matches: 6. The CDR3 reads CASSHRDRMNTEAFF. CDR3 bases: TGTGCCAGCAGCCACCGGGACAGAATGAACACTGAAGCTTTCTTT.

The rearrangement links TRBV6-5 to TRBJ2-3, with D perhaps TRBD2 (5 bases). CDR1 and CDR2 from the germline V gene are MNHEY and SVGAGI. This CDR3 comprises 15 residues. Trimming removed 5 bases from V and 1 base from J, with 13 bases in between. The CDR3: CASSRRGSGTDTQYF. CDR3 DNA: TGTGCCAGCAGTCGCCGAGGGTCCGGCACAGATACGCAGTATTTT.

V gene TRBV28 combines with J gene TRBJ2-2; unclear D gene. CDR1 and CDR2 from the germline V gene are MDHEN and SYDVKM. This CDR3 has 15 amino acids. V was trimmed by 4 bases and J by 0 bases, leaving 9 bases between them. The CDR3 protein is CASSSPGTNTGELFF. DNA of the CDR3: TGTGCCAGCAGTTCCCCGGGTACGAACACCGGGGAGCTGTTTTTT.

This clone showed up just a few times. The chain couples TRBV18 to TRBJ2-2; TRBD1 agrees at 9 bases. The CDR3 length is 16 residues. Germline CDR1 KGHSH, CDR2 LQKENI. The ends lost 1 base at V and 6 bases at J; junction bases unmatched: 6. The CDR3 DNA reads TGTGCCAGCTCACCACTAAGGGACAGGGCGGCCGGGGAGCTGTTTTTT. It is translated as CASSPLRDRAAGELFF.

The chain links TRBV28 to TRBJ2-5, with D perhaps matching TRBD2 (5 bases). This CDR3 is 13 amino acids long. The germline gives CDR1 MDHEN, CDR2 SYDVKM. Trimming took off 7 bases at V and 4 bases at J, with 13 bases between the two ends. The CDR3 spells CASNWFRGETQYF. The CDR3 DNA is TGTGCCAGCAATTGGTTTCGGGGAGAGACCCAGTACTTC. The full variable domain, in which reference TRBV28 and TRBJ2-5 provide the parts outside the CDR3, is DVKVTQSSRYLVKRTGEKVFLECVQDMDHENMFWYRQDPGLGLRLIYFSYDVKMKEKGDIPEGYSVSREKKERFSLILESASTNQTSMYLCASNWFRGETQYFGPGTRLLVL.

CDR3: CASSPRDENTEAFF. The CDR3 bases are TGTGCCAGCAGTCCCCGGGACGAGAACACTGAAGCTTTCTTT. The V gene is TRBV27, the J gene TRBJ1-1; D possibly corresponds to TRBD1 (5 bases). V lost 5 bases, J lost 1 base, and 11 bases lay in between. Germline V gives CDR1 MNHEY, CDR2 SMNVEV (reference sequence). This CDR3 is 14 amino acids long.

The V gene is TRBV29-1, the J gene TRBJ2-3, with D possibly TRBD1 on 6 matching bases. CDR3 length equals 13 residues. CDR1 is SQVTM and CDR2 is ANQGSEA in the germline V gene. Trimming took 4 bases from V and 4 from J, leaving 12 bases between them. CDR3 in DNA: TGCAGCGTTGCCCCAGGGGCGGCAGATACGCAGTATTTT. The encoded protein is CSVAPGAADTQYF.

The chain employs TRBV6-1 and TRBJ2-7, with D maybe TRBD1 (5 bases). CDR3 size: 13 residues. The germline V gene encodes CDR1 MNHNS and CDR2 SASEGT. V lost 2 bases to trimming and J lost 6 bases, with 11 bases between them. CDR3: CASSERVGLEQYF. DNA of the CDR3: TGTGCCAGCAGTGAACGGGTGGGGCTCGAGCAGTACTTC.

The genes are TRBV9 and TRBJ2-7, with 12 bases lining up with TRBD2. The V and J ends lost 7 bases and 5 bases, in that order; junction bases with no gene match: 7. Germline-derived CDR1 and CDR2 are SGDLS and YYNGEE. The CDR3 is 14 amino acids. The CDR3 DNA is TGTGCCAGCTCGGGGACTAGCGGGCCCAACGAGCAGTACTTC. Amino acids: CASSGTSGPNEQYF.

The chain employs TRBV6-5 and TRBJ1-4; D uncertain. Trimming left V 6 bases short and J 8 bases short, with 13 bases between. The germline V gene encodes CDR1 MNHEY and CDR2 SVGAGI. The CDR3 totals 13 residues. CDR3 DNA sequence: TGTGCCAGCAGACGTGACCCAGGAGAAAAACTGTTTTTT. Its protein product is CASRRDPGEKLFF.

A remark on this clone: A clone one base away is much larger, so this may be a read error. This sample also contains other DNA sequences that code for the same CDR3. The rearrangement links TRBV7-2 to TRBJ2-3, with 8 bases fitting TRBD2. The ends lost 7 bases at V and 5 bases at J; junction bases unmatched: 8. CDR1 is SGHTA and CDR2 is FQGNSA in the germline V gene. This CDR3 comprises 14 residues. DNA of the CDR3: TGTGCCAGCACCTCGGGAGGGCTGTTAGATACGCAGTATTTT. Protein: CASTSGGLLDTQYF. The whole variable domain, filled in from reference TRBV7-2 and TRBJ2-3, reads GAGVSQSPSNKVTEKGKDVELRCDPISGHTALYWYRQSLGQGLEFLIYFQGNSAPDKSGLPSDRFSAERTGGSVSTLTIQRTQQEDSAVYLCASTSGGLLDTQYFGPGTRLTVL.

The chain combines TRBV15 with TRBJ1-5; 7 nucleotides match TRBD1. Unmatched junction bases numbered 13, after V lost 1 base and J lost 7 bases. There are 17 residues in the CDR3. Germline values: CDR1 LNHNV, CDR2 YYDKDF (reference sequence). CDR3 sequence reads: CATSRGGGDREGQPQHF. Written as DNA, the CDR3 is TGTGCCACCAGCAGAGGGGGGGGAGACAGGGAAGGACAGCCCCAGCATTTT.

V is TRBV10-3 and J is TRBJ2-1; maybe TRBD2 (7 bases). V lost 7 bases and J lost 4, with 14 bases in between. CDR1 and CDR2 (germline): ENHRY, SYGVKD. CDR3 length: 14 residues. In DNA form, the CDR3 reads TGTGCCATCACTCAGGGAGGGGGGTACAATGAGCAGTTCTTC. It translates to CAITQGGGYNEQFF.

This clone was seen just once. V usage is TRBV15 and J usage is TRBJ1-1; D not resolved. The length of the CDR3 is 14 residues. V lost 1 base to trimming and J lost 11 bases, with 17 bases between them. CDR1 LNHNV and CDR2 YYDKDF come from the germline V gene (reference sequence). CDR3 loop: CATSRGGSGWWAFF. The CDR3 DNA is TGTGCCACCAGCAGAGGGGGATCAGGATGGTGGGCTTTCTTT.

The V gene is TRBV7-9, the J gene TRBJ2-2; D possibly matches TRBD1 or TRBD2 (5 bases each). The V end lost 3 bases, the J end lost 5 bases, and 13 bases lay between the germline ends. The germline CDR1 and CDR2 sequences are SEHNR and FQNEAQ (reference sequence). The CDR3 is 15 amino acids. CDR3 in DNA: TGTGCCAGCAGCTTCCACCTGGGGGAGACCGGGGAGCTGTTTTTT. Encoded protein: CASSFHLGETGELFF.

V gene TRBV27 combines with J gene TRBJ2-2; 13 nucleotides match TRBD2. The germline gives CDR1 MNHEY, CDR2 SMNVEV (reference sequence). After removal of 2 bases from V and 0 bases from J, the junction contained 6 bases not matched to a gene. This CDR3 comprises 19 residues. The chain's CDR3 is CASSLGPTSGRANTGELFF. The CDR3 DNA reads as TGTGCCAGCAGTTTAGGTCCTACTAGCGGGAGGGCGAACACCGGGGAGCTGTTTTTT.

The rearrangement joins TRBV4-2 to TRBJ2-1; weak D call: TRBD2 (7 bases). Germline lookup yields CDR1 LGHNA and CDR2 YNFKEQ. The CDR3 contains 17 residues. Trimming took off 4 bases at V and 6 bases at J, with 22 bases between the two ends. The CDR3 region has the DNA TGTGCCAGCAGCCCATCCAGGGGAGTAGGACTAGGCAATGAGCAGTTCTTC. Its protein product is CASSPSRGVGLGNEQFF.

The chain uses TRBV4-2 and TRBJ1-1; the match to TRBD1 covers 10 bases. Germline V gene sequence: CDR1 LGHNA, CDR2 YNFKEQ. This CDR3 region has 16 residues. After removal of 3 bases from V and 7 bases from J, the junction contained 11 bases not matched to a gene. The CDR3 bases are TGTGCCAGCAGCCAGGAGAGGGGACAGGGGTTTATTGAAGCTTTCTTT. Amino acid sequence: CASSQERGQGFIEAFF.

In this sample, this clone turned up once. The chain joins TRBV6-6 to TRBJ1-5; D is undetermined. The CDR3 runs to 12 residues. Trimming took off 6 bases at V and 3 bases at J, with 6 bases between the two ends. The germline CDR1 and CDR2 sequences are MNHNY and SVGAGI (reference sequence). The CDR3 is CASRALNQPQHF. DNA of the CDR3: TGTGCCAGCAGGGCCCTCAATCAGCCCCAGCATTTT.